The sequence of this T cell receptor beta chain was determined in a study of blood T cell repertoires in COVID-19. Study-wide background: T cells, B-cell-depleted T cells, or PBMCs supplied cDNA or gDNA.

TCRdb keeps only in-frame clones here, not all; method: immunoSEQ multiplex PCR. The sample lists hundreds of thousands of clones, around 82% occurring once. Trimming stripped 5 bases from V and 0 bases from J, with 5 bases between. This CDR3 is built from 12 residues. Germline V CDR1 and CDR2: GTSNPN, SVGIG (reference sequence). The table lists this clone with a few counts. Ages ranged from roughly 18 to 95 years, with residence in 20 to 30 US areas. Clinical history reported by participants formed the basis on which cohorts were assigned. This receptor was obtained from a man under 40 with acute COVID-19. Sequenced sample: PBMCs or T cells enriched from blood (not recorded which). V gene TRBV30 combines with J gene TRBJ1-5; D gene unclear. The CDR3 bases are TGTGCCTGGGGTTATAGCAATCAGCCCCAGCATTTT. Amino acid sequence: CAWGYSNQPQHF.